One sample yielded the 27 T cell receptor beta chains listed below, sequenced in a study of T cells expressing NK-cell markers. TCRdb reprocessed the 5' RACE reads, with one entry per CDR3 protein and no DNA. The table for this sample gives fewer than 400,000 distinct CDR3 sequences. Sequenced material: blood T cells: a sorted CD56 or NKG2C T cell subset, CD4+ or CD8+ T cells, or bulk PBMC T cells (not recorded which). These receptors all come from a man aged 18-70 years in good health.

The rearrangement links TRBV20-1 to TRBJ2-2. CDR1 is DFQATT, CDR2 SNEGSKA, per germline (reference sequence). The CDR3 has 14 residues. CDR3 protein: CSARQDLVTGELFF.

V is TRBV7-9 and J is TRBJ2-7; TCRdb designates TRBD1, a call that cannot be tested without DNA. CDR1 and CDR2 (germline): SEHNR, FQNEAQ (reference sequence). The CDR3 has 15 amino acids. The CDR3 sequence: CASSTTSGVTYEQYF.

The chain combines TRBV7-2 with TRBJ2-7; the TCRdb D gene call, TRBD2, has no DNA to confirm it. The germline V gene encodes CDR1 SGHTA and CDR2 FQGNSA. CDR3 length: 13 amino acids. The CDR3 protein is CASSLPSLAEQYF. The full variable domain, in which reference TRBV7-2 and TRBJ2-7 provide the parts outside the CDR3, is GAGVSQSPSNKVTEKGKDVELRCDPISGHTALYWYRQSLGQGLEFLIYFQGNSAPDKSGLPSDRFSAERTGGSVSTLTIQRTQQEDSAVYLCASSLPSLAEQYFGPGTRLTVT.

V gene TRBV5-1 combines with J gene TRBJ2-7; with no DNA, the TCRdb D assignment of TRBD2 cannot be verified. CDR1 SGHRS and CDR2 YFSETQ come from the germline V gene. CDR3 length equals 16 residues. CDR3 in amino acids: CASSNLGRDSGYEQYF.

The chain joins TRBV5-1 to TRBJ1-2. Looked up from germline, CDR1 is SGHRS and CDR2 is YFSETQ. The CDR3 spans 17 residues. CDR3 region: CASSLQAATGANYGYTF.

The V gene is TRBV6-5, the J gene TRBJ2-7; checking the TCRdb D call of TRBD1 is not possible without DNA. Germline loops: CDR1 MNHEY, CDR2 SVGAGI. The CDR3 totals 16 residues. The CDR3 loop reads CASSHAWDLRTYEQYF.

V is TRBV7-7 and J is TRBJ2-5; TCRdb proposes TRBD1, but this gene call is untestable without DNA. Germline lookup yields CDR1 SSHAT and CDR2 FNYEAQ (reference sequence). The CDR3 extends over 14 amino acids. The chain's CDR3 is CASSPTSPAETQYF.

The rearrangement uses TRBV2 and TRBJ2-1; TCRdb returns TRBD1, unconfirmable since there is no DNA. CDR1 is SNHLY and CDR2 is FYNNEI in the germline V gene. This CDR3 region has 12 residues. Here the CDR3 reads CASSRQGNEQFF. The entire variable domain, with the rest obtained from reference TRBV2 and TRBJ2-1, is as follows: EPEVTQTPSHQVTQMGQEVILRCVPISNHLYFYWYRQILGQKVEFLVSFYNNEISEKSEIFDDQFSVERPDGSNFTLKIRSTKLEDSAMYFCASSRQGNEQFFGPGTRLTVL.

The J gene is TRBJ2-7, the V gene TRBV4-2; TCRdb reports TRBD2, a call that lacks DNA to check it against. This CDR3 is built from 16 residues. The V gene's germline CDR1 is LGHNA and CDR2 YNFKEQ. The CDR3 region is CASSQRLAGGPDEQYF.

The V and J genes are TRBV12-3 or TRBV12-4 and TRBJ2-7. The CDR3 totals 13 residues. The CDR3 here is CASSLASGWEQYF.

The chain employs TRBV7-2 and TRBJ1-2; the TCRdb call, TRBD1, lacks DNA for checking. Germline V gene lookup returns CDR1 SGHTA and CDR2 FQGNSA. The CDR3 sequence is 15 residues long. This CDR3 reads CASSLDRLANYGYTF.

The CDR3 here is CSARGGRLNTEAFF. This chain joins TRBV20-1 and TRBJ1-1. Germline V CDR1 and CDR2: DFQATT, SNEGSKA (reference sequence). There are 14 residues in the CDR3.

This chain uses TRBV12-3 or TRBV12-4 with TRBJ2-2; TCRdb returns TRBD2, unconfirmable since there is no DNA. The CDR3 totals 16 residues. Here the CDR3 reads CASRTSGGALGGELFF.

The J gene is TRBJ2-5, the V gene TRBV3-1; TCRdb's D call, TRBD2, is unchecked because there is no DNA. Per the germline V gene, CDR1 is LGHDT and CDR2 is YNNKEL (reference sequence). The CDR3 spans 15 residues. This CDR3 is CASSRRGATQETQYF.

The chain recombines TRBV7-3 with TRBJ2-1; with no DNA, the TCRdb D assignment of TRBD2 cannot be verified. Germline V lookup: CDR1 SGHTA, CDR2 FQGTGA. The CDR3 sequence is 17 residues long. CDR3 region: CASSLFPGLAGVDEQFF.

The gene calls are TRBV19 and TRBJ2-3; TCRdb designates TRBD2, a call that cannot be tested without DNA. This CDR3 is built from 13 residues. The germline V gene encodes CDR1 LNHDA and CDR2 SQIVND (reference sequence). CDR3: CASTGLDTDTQYF.

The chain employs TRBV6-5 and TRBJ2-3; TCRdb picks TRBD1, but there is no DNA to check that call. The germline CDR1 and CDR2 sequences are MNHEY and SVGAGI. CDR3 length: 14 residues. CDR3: CASTVTGGTDTQYF.

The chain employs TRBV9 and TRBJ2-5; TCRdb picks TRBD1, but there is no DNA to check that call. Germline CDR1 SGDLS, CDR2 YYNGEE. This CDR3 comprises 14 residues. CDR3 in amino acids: CASSPPGLAETQYF.

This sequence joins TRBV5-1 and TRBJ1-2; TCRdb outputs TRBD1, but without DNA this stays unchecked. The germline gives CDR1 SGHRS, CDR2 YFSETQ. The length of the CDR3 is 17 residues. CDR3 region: CASSSLYRGQGGYGYTF.

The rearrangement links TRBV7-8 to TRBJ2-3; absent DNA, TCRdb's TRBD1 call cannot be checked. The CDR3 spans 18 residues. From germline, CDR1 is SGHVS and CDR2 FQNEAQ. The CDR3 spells CASSLGNRQGPRTDTQYF.

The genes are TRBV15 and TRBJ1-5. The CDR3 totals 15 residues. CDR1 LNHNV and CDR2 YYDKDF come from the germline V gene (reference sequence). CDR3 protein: CATSPRRGANQPQHF. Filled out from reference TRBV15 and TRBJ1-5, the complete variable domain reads DAMVIQNPRYQVTQFGKPVTLSCSQTLNHNVMYWYQQKSSQAPKLLFHYYDKDFNNEADTPDNFQSRRPNTSFCFLDIRSPGLGDTAMYLCATSPRRGANQPQHFGDGTRLSIL.

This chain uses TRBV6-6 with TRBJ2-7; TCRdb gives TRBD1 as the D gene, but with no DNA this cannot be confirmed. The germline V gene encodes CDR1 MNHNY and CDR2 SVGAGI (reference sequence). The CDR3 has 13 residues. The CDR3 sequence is CASSRGQAAQQYF.

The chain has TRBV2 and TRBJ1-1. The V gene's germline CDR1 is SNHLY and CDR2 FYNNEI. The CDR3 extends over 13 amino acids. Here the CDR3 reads CASSTTADTEAFF. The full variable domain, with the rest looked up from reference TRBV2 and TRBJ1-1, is EPEVTQTPSHQVTQMGQEVILRCVPISNHLYFYWYRQILGQKVEFLVSFYNNEISEKSEIFDDQFSVERPDGSNFTLKIRSTKLEDSAMYFCASSTTADTEAFFGQGTRLTVV.

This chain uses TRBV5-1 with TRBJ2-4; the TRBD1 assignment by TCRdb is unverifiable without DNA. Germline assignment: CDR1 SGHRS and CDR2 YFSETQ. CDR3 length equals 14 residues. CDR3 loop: CASSSPGQGNIQYF.

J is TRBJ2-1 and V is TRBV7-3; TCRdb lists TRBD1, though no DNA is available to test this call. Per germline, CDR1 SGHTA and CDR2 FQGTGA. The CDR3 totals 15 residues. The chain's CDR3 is CASSSSSTGATEQFF.

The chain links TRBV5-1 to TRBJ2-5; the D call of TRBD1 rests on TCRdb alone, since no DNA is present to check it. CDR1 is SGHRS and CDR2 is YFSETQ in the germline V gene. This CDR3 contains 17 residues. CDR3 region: CASSLGFGTVREETQYF.

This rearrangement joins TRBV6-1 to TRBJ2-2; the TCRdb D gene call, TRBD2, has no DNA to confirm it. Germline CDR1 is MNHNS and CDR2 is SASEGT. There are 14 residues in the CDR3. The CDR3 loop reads CASKAGVGTGELFF.